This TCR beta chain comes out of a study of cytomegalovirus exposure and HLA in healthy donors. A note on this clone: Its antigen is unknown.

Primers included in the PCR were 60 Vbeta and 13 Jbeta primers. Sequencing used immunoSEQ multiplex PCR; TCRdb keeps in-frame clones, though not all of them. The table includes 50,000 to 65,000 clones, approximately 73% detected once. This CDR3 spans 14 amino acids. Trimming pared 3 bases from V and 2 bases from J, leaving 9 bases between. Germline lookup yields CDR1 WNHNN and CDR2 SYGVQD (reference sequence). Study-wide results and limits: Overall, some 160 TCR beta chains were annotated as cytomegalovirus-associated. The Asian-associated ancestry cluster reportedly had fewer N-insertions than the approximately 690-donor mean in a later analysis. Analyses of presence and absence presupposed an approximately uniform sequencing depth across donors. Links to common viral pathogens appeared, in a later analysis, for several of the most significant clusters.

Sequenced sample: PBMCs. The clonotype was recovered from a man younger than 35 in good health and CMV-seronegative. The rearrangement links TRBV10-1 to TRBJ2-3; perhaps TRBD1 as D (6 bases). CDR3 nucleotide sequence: TGCGCCAGCAGTGATCAGGGGAACACAGATACGCAGTATTTT. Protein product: CASSDQGNTDTQYF.